The 26 T cell receptor beta chains below all came from one sample that was sequenced in a study of T cells in Graves' hyperthyroidism and ophthalmopathy. Regions amplified from RNA transcripts were the TCR beta CDR3 regions. Researchers ran a first-round RT-PCR on the TCR CDR3 using the HTBI primer set. TCRdb redid the calling of the multiplex PCR reads with MiXCR, one entry per CDR3 protein. The sample yields about 360,000 distinct CDR3 sequences, roughly 14% seen once. Specimen: blood. The source of these receptors is a man aged 30-40 years with Graves' hyperthyroidism that later progressed to Graves' ophthalmopathy.

The table lists this clonotype with many counts. The chain is built from TRBV2 and TRBJ1-5; 9 nucleotides align to TRBD1. V lost 6 bases to trimming and J lost 3 bases; unmatched junction nucleotides: 6. The CDR3 extends over 15 amino acids. Looked up from germline, CDR1 is SNHLY and CDR2 is FYNNEI. The CDR3 coding sequence is TGTGCCAGCAGGTTCGGGACAGGGAACAATCAGCCCCAGCATTTT. Its protein is CASRFGTGNNQPQHF.

The rearrangement links TRBV12-3 or TRBV12-4 to TRBJ2-7; 11 bases agree with TRBD1. The trim removed 4 bases at V and 6 bases at J, leaving 5 bases unmatched. CDR3 length: 14 amino acids. The CDR3 reads CASSYRDRGSEQYF. DNA of the CDR3: TGTGCCAGCAGTTACCGGGACAGGGGGAGCGAGCAGTACTTC.

This clonotype showed up many times. The gene calls are TRBV5-5 and TRBJ2-5; weak D call: TRBD2 (6 bases). This CDR3 has 12 residues. Trimming removed 7 bases from V and 6 bases from J, with 13 bases in between. From germline, CDR1 is SGHKS and CDR2 YYEKEE (reference sequence). The CDR3 DNA follows: TGTGCCAGCGATAATGGAGGGAAGACCCAGTACTTC. This encodes CASDNGGKTQYF.

This clonotype was seen a handful of times. The gene calls are TRBV3-1 and TRBJ2-5, with TRBD1 identical over 8 bases. V shed 4 bases and J 4 bases; nucleotides not matched to a gene: 5. The CDR3 totals 14 residues. CDR1 and CDR2 (germline): LGHDT, YNNKEL (reference sequence). CDR3 in DNA: TGTGCCAGCAGCCTCCGGGACAGGCCAGAGACCCAGTACTTC. Amino acid sequence: CASSLRDRPETQYF.

This clonotype has just a few counts. A single base separates this from a much larger clone, so it may be a read error. The chain has TRBV9 and TRBJ1-2; 7 nucleotides line up with TRBD1. V shed 4 bases and J 2 bases; nucleotides not matched to a gene: 5. Germline V lookup: CDR1 SGDLS, CDR2 YYNGEE. This CDR3 is built from 14 residues. This CDR3 reads CASSPGQRNYGYTF. In nucleotides, the CDR3 is TGTGCCAGCAGCCCGGGACAGAGGAACTATGGCTACACCTTC.

This clonotype was counted many times. This rearrangement joins TRBV20-1 to TRBJ2-7, with 8 nucleotides matching TRBD2. J lost 0 bases, V lost 0 bases, and 4 bases had no gene match. The CDR3 is 15 amino acids. Germline V gene sequence: CDR1 DFQATT, CDR2 SNEGSKA (reference sequence). The CDR3 bases are TGCAGTGCTAGAGAAAAGCGGGGGAGCTCCTACGAGCAGTACTTC. Protein product: CSAREKRGSSYEQYF.

This chain links TRBV4-1 with TRBJ1-4; tentatively, D is TRBD1 (5 bases). This CDR3 contains 13 residues. The ends were cut back, 6 bases at V and 7 bases at J, with 12 bases in the middle. The germline V gene has CDR1 MGHRA and CDR2 YSYEKL. CDR3 DNA sequence: TGCGCCAGCAGTTTAGCCGGGGGTGAAAAACTGTTTTTT. This encodes CASSLAGGEKLFF.

This rearrangement joins TRBV10-2 to TRBJ2-7; TRBD1 is a possible D gene (6 bases). The CDR3 loop spans 14 amino acids. Germline loops: CDR1 WSHSY, CDR2 SAAADI. V shed 0 bases and J shed 3 bases, with 9 bases lying between them. The CDR3 here is CASSESGQYYEQYF. The DNA of the CDR3 is TGCGCCAGCAGTGAGTCGGGACAATACTACGAGCAGTACTTC.

The CDR3 DNA is TGCGCCAGCAGCCAAGAGTTGGGGATCTCCTACGAGCAGTACTTC. This encodes CASSQELGISYEQYF. The chain recombines TRBV4-1 with TRBJ2-7; the D is unclear. V lost 0 bases and J 0 bases, leaving 9 bases between the germline ends. From germline, CDR1 is MGHRA and CDR2 YSYEKL. The CDR3 is made up of 15 amino acids.

The chain recombines TRBV9 with TRBJ2-7; 9 nucleotides match TRBD1. This CDR3 comprises 15 residues. With 2 bases clipped from V and 5 bases from J, the junction kept 8 bases outside the gene matches. Germline V gene lookup returns CDR1 SGDLS and CDR2 YYNGEE. The CDR3 region is CASSVGGQGKDEQYF. The CDR3 bases are TGTGCCAGCAGCGTTGGGGGACAGGGCAAGGACGAGCAGTACTTC.

This clonotype was seen at least ten times. This sequence joins TRBV6-1 and TRBJ2-1; 11 bases are a match to TRBD2. The V gene's germline CDR1 is MNHNS and CDR2 SASEGT. The CDR3 is 15 amino acids. Unmatched junction bases numbered 2, after V lost 1 base and J lost 6 bases. CDR3 amino acids: CASSEETSGANEQFF. In nucleotides, the CDR3 is TGTGCCAGCAGTGAAGAGACTAGCGGGGCCAATGAGCAGTTCTTC.

The chain is built from TRBV5-1 and TRBJ1-1; 7 bases agree with TRBD1. The CDR3 length is 15 residues. The J segment lost 5 bases and the V segment lost 0 bases, leaving 7 bases of the junction unmatched. Germline V gene lookup returns CDR1 SGHRS and CDR2 YFSETQ. CDR3 loop: CASSLVGRGRTEAFF. The CDR3 DNA follows: TGCGCCAGCAGCTTGGTGGGTAGGGGGCGGACTGAAGCTTTCTTT.

The chain combines TRBV5-1 with TRBJ1-4; TRBD1 matches at 9 bases. There are 15 residues in the CDR3. V lost 4 bases to trimming and J lost 3 bases; unmatched junction nucleotides: 4. The germline V gene encodes CDR1 SGHRS and CDR2 YFSETQ. The CDR3 bases are TGCGCCAGCAGCCGGGGGACAGGGCCTAATGAAAAACTGTTTTTT. Protein: CASSRGTGPNEKLFF. The variable domain in full, with the rest retrieved from reference TRBV5-1 and TRBJ1-4, is KAGVTQTPRYLIKTRGQQVTLSCSPISGHRSVSWYQQTPGQGLQFLFEYFSETQRNKGNFPGRFSGRQFSNSRSEMNVSTLELGDSALYLCASSRGTGPNEKLFFGSGTQLSVL.

This clonotype was counted ten times or more. CDR3: CASSQGNFYYTF. CDR3 DNA sequence: TGTGCCAGCAGCCAAGGGAATTTTTATTACACCTTC. The rearrangement uses TRBV3-1 and TRBJ1-2; D unclear. Per germline, CDR1 LGHDT and CDR2 YNNKEL (reference sequence). This CDR3 spans 12 amino acids. V lost 1 base to trimming and J lost 11 bases, with 11 bases between them.

This clonotype was seen more than once but under ten times. Mismatch with germline at one junction end may stem from a read error. The V call is TRBV3-1, the J call TRBJ2-3; weak D call: TRBD1 (6 bases). The CDR3 is 18 residues long. Germline V lookup: CDR1 LGHDT, CDR2 YNNKEL (reference sequence). CDR3 sequence: CASSQDVLAGTITDTQYF. The CDR3 DNA follows: TGTGCCAGCAGTCAAGATGTCCTGGCCGGGACAATCACAGATACGCAGTATTTT.

CDR3 region: CASSVAISGESGEQYF. The CDR3 DNA reads as TGTGCCAGCAGCGTAGCTATTAGCGGGGAAAGCGGTGAGCAGTACTTC. The rearrangement links TRBV9 to TRBJ2-7; 8 nucleotides align to TRBD2. Germline CDR1 SGDLS, CDR2 YYNGEE. The CDR3 is 16 residues long. The J segment lost 7 bases and the V segment lost 0 bases, leaving 12 bases of the junction unmatched. Looking up the rest from reference TRBV9 and TRBJ2-7 gives the full variable domain: DSGVTQTPKHLITATGQRVTLRCSPRSGDLSVYWYQQSLDQGLQFLIQYYNGEERAKGNILERFSAQQFPDLHSELNLSSLELGDSALYFCASSVAISGESGEQYFGPGTRLTVT.

The gene calls are TRBV19 and TRBJ2-3, with 7 bases lining up with TRBD1. Germline CDR1 reads LNHDA; CDR2 reads SQIVND (reference sequence). This CDR3 comprises 13 residues. Germline trimming cut 7 bases from V and 2 bases from J; bases unmatched to any gene: 3. This chain's CDR3 is CASTTGVTDTQYF. CDR3 DNA: TGTGCCAGTACCACAGGGGTCACAGATACGCAGTATTTT.

This clonotype was picked up many times. The CDR3 nucleotides are TGTGCCACCAGTGATCTTCTAACCGGGGCCCAGCATTTT. Its translation is CATSDLLTGAQHF. The chain uses TRBV24-1 and TRBJ1-5; D call uncertain. V lost 3 bases and J 11 bases, leaving 13 bases between the germline ends. The CDR3 spans 13 residues. Germline assignment: CDR1 KGHDR and CDR2 SFDVKD.

This clonotype occurred a few times. The chain links TRBV9 to TRBJ2-1, with 11 bases that match TRBD2. The CDR3 extends over 23 amino acids. The ends lost 0 bases at V and 5 bases at J; junction bases unmatched: 25. CDR1 is SGDLS, CDR2 YYNGEE, per germline. CDR3 amino acids: CASSVGRISGGEFGLATHNEQFF. CDR3 nucleotide sequence: TGTGCCAGCAGCGTAGGAAGGATTAGCGGGGGGGAATTCGGATTGGCCACACACAATGAGCAGTTCTTC.

The table lists this clonotype with many counts. V is TRBV12-3 or TRBV12-4 and J is TRBJ2-1; the D gene is possibly TRBD2 (7 bases). The CDR3 is 15 amino acids. V was trimmed by 2 bases and J by 5 bases, leaving 13 bases between them. The chain's CDR3 is CASSLRGGADNEQFF. CDR3 bases: TGTGCCAGCAGTTTAAGGGGGGGGGCCGACAATGAGCAGTTCTTC.

The chain links TRBV28 to TRBJ2-7; 8 bases match TRBD2. The CDR3 is 15 residues long. V was pared by 1 base and J by 3 bases, with 5 bases of the junction left unmatched. Germline V gene sequence: CDR1 MDHEN, CDR2 SYDVKM. The CDR3 coding sequence is TGTGCCAGCAGTTTATACGGGGGGGGCGTCTACGAGCAGTACTTC. Protein: CASSLYGGGVYEQYF.

This clonotype was recorded once. A single base separates this from a much larger clone, so it may be a read error. Because it lacks the conserved phenylalanine or tryptophan at the end, this CDR3 is likely a read error. The rearrangement joins TRBV27 to TRBJ2-7; D is uncertain. This CDR3 region has 13 residues. The V and J ends lost 5 bases and 2 bases respectively, with 10 bases between them. Germline-derived CDR1 and CDR2 are MNHEY and SMNVEV (reference sequence). This chain's CDR3 is CASSAAVAYEQYS. The CDR3, as DNA: TGTGCCAGCAGTGCAGCCGTAGCCTACGAGCAGTACTCC.

This clonotype has at least ten counts. In nucleotides, the CDR3 is TGTGCCAGCAGCCGGGAGAGCTCCTACAATGAGCAGTTCTTC. Protein: CASSRESSYNEQFF. The chain uses TRBV2 and TRBJ2-1; D might be TRBD2 (6 bases). This CDR3 is 14 amino acids long. Trimming took 6 bases from V and 0 from J, leaving 9 bases between them. Germline V CDR1 and CDR2: SNHLY, FYNNEI.

At least ten counts were recorded for this clonotype. The V call is TRBV12-3 or TRBV12-4, the J call TRBJ2-1; D is ambiguous. The ends were cut back, 8 bases at V and 7 bases at J, with 15 bases in the middle. The CDR3 is 13 residues long. CDR3 DNA: TGTGCCAGCGGCTACAGTCTAGGAAATGAGCAGTTCTTC. The encoded protein is CASGYSLGNEQFF.

This clonotype was detected only a few times. The gene calls are TRBV3-1 and TRBJ1-2, with D possibly TRBD1 on 5 matching bases. Per the germline V gene, CDR1 is LGHDT and CDR2 is YNNKEL (reference sequence). Trimming cost V 1 base and J 3 bases, with 12 bases left between them. The CDR3 spans 15 residues. CDR3: CASSQVRTGYYGYTF. The CDR3 DNA reads as TGTGCCAGCAGCCAAGTCCGAACAGGTTACTATGGCTACACCTTC.

Ten or more counts support this clonotype. The CDR3 coding sequence is TGTGCCAGCAGTTTAACTGGACAGGGATTATTCTACGAGCAGTACTTC. This translates into CASSLTGQGLFYEQYF. This rearrangement joins TRBV27 to TRBJ2-7; 8 bases align to TRBD1. Germline CDR1 reads MNHEY; CDR2 reads SMNVEV (reference sequence). The CDR3 is 16 amino acids. After removal of 2 bases from V and 3 bases from J, the junction contained 9 bases not matched to a gene.